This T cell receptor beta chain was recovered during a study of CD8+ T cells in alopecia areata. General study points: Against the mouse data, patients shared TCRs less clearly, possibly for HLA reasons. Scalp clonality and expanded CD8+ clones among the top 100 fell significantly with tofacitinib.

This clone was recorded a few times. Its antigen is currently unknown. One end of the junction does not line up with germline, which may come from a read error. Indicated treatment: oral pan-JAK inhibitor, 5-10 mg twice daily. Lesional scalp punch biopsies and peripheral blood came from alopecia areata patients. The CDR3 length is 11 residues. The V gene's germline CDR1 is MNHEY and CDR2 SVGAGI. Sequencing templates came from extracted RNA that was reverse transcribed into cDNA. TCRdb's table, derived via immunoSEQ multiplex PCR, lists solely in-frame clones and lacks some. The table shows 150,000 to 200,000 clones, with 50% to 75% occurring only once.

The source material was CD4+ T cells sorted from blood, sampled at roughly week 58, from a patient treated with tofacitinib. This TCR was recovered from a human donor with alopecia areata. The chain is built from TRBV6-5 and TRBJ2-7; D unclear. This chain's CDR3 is CASSKLPSIKF. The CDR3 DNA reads TGTGCCAGCAGTAAGTTACCCAGCATCAAATTC.